The clone carrying this T cell receptor (beta chain) has only a few counts. This record belongs to a study of blood T cell repertoires in COVID-19. Study-level information: Whether acute or convalescent, the COVID-19 samples came from the United States, Italy and Spain.

Some clones are missing from TCRdb's copy, which holds only in-frame ones; the method was immunoSEQ multiplex PCR. The table records some 100,000 clones, roughly 86% of them present only once. Germline V lookup: CDR1 KGHSH, CDR2 LQKENI. The CDR3 sequence is 15 residues long. J was trimmed by 10 bases and V by 4 bases; bases with no gene match: 7. What was sequenced was peripheral blood. This rearrangement joins TRBV18 to TRBJ2-1, with 13 bases lining up with TRBD2. The clonotype comes from a woman aged 55 to 70 with acute or convalescent COVID-19. The CDR3 spells CASSQGTSGISEQFF. The CDR3 DNA reads as TGTGCCAGCTCACAAGGGACTAGCGGGATAAGCGAGCAGTTCTTC.